This T cell receptor (beta chain) is drawn from a study of cytomegalovirus exposure and HLA in healthy donors. Study information: A data release that came early held roughly 85 million unique TCRs from HLA-typed donors.

PCR was performed using 60 Vbeta and 13 Jbeta primers. Sequencing used immunoSEQ multiplex PCR; TCRdb keeps in-frame clones, though not all of them. The listing records some 200,000 clones. Trimming shortened V by 0 bases and J by 9 bases, and 6 bases separated the two germline ends. The CDR3 has 12 residues. CDR1 SGDLS and CDR2 YYNGEE come from the germline V gene. As to this clone: The antigen remains undetermined.

Study-level points and caveats: One variant, a missense change in DCLRE1C, was linked in a later analysis to TCR beta V- and J-gene trimming. The study labeled 180 or so TCR beta chains cytomegalovirus-associated.

Sequencing was carried out using PBMCs. J is TRBJ2-2 and V is TRBV9, with D perhaps matching TRBD2 (5 bases). The sequence was obtained from a boy younger than 18 in good health and CMV-seronegative. The CDR3 region has the DNA TGTGCCAGCAGCGTAGGGGAGCGGGAGCTGTTTTTT. It codes for CASSVGERELFF. The entire variable domain, with the rest obtained from reference TRBV9 and TRBJ2-2, is as follows: DSGVTQTPKHLITATGQRVTLRCSPRSGDLSVYWYQQSLDQGLQFLIQYYNGEERAKGNILERFSAQQFPDLHSELNLSSLELGDSALYFCASSVGERELFFGEGSRLTVL.